This T cell receptor beta chain was captured in a study of T cell responses to AZD1222 COVID-19 vaccine. Germline V gene lookup returns CDR1 SGHTA and CDR2 FQGTGA. With 5 bases removed from V and 5 bases from J, the gap between germline ends came to 6 bases. The CDR3 has 12 residues. This clone was observed a few times. Its matching antigen is unknown. Some clones are missing from TCRdb's copy, which holds only in-frame ones; the method was immunoSEQ multiplex PCR. The table includes 170,000 or so clones, about nine tenths detected once. General observations from the study: Donors were chiefly white British, with a greater number of females, and clonal diversity was perhaps underestimated. There were vaccine-associated CD4 TCRs across spike, dominant at 160-218 and 743-854. At baseline, just 6 or 7 AZD1222 recipients tested seropositive.

This specimen was peripheral blood, taken on day 0 of AZD1222 vaccination. This clonotype was obtained from an adult in good health. The chain couples TRBV7-3 to TRBJ2-2; D gene ambiguous. The CDR3 reads CASSPTTGELFF. The CDR3, as DNA: TGTGCCAGCAGCCCCACGACCGGGGAGCTGTTTTTT. Full variable domain (remainder filled in from reference TRBV7-3 and TRBJ2-2): GAGVSQTPSNKVTEKGKYVELRCDPISGHTALYWYRQSLGQGPEFLIYFQGTGAADDSGLPNDRFFAVRPEGSVSTLKIQRTERGDSAVYLCASSPTTGELFFGEGSRLTVL.